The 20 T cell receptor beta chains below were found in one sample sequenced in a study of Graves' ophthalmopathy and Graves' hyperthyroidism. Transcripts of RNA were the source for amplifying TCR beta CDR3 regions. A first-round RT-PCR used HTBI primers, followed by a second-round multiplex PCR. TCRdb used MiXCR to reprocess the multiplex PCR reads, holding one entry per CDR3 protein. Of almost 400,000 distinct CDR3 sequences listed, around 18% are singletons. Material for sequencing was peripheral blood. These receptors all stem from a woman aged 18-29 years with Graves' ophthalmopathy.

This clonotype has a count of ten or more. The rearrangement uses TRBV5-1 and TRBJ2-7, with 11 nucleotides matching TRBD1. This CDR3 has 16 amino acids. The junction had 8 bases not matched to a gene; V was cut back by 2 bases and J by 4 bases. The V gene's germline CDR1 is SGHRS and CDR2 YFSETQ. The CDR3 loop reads CASSFQSGDRGYEQYF. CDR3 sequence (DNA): TGCGCCAGCAGCTTCCAGAGTGGGGACAGGGGGTACGAGCAGTACTTC.

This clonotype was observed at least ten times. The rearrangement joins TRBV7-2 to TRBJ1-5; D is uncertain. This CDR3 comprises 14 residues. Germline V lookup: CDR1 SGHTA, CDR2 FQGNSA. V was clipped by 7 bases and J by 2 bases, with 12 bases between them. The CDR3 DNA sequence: TGTGCCAGCACCTCGGGCCAGGGCAATCAGCCCCAGCATTTT. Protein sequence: CASTSGQGNQPQHF.

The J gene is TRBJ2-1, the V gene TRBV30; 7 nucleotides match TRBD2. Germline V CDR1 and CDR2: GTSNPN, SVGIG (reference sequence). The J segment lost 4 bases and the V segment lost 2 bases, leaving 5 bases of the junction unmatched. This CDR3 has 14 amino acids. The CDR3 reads CAWSPTRGYNEQFF. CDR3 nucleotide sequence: TGTGCCTGGAGTCCCACGCGGGGGTACAATGAGCAGTTCTTC. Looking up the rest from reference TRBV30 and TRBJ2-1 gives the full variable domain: SQTIHQWPATLVQPVGSPLSLECTVEGTSNPNLYWYRQAAGRGLQLLFYSVGIGQISSEVPQNLSASRPQDRQFILSSKKLLLSDSGFYLCAWSPTRGYNEQFFGPGTRLTVL.

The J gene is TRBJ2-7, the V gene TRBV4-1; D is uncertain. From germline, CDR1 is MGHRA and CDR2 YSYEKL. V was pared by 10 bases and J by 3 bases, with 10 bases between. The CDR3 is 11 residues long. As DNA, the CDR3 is TGCGCCACGAGAAAGGGCTACGAGCAGTACTTC. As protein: CATRKGYEQYF.

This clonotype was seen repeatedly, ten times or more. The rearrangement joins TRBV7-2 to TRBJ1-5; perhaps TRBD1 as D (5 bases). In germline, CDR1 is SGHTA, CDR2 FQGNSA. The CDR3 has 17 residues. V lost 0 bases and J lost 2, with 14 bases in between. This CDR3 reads CASSLALSGHRNQPQHF. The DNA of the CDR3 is TGTGCCAGCAGCTTAGCGCTCAGTGGACATCGCAATCAGCCCCAGCATTTT.

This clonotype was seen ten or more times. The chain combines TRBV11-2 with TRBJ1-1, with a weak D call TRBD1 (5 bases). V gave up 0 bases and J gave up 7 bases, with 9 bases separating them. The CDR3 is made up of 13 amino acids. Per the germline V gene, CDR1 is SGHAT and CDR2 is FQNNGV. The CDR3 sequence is CASSLDPRGEAFF. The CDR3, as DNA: TGTGCCAGCAGCTTAGATCCGAGGGGTGAAGCTTTCTTT.

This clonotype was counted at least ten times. The CDR3 loop reads CAWSRRGASGELFF. The CDR3 coding sequence is TGTGCCTGGAGCCGTCGGGGGGCCTCCGGGGAGCTGTTTTTT. This chain connects TRBV30 to TRBJ2-2; TRBD2 might be the D (7 bases). V lost 3 bases and J 6 bases, leaving 14 bases between the germline ends. In germline, CDR1 is GTSNPN, CDR2 SVGIG (reference sequence). This CDR3 is 14 amino acids long.

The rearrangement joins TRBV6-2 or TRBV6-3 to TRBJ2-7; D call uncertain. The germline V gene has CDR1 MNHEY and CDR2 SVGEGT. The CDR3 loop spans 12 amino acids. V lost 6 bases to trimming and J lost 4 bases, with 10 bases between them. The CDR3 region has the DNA TGTGCCAGCAGACCGACGTGGTACGAGCAGTACTTC. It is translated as CASRPTWYEQYF.

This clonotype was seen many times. The CDR3 loop is CASSYARTEVTSGELFF. Written as DNA, the CDR3 is TGTGCCAGCAGTTACGCGAGGACAGAAGTAACTTCCGGGGAGCTGTTTTTT. The chain employs TRBV28 and TRBJ2-2; weak D call: TRBD1 (6 bases). The germline V and J ends were trimmed by 4 bases and 6 bases, with 21 bases remaining between them. The germline CDR1 and CDR2 sequences are MDHEN and SYDVKM. This CDR3 spans 17 amino acids. The full variable domain, its missing parts supplied by reference TRBV28 and TRBJ2-2, is DVKVTQSSRYLVKRTGEKVFLECVQDMDHENMFWYRQDPGLGLRLIYFSYDVKMKEKGDIPEGYSVSREKKERFSLILESASTNQTSMYLCASSYARTEVTSGELFFGEGSRLTVL.

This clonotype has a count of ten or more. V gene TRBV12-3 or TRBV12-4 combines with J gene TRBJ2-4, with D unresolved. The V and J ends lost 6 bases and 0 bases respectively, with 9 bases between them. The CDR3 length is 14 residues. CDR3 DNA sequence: TGTGCCAGCAGCCCCCATGTAGCCAAAAACATTCAGTACTTC. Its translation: CASSPHVAKNIQYF.

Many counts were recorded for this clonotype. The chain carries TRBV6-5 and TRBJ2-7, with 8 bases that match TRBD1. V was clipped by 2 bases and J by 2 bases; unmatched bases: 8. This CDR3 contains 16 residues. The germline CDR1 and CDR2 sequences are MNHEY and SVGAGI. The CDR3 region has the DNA TGTGCCAGCAGTTACCCCGGACAGGGTAGGGCCTACGAGCAGTACTTC. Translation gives CASSYPGQGRAYEQYF.

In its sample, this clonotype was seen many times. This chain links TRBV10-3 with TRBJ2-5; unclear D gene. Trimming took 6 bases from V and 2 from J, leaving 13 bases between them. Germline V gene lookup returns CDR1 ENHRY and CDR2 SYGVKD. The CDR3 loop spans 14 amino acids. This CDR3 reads CAISKQKQQETQYF. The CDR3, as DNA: TGTGCCATCAGCAAACAGAAGCAGCAAGAGACCCAGTACTTC.

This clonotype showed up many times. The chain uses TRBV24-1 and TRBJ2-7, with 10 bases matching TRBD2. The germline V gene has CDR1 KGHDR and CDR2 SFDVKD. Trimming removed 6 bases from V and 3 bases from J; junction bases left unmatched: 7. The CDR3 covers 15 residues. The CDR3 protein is CATSWLAGGFYEQYF. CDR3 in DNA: TGTGCCACCAGTTGGTTAGCGGGAGGTTTCTACGAGCAGTACTTC.

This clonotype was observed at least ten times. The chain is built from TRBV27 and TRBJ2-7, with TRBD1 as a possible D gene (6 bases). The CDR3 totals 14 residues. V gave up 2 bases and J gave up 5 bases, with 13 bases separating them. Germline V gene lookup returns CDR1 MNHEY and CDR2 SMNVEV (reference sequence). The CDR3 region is CASSLRGFGNEQYF. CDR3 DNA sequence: TGTGCCAGCAGTTTAAGGGGGTTCGGGAACGAGCAGTACTTC.

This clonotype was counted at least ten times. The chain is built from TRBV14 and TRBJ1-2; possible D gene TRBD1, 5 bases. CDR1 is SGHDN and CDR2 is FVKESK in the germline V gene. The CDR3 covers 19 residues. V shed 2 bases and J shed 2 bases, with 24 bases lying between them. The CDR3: CASSQRIGQGIQLNYGYTF. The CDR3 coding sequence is TGTGCCAGCAGCCAAAGAATAGGTCAGGGAATACAACTCAACTATGGCTACACCTTC.

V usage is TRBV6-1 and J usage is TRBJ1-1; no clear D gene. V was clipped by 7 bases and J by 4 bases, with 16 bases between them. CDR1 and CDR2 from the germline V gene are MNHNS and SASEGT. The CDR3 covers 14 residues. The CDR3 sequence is CASTSGGGITEAFF. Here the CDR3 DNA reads TGTGCCAGCACCTCGGGAGGAGGTATCACTGAAGCTTTCTTT.

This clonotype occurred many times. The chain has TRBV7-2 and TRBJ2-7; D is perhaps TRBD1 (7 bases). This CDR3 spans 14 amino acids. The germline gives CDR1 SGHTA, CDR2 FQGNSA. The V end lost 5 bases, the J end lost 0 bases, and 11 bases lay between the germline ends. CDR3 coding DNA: TGTGCCAGCAGCCGCGGGGACAGCTCCTACGAGCAGTACTTC. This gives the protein CASSRGDSSYEQYF. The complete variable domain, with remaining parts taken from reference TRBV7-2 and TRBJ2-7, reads GAGVSQSPSNKVTEKGKDVELRCDPISGHTALYWYRQSLGQGLEFLIYFQGNSAPDKSGLPSDRFSAERTGGSVSTLTIQRTQQEDSAVYLCASSRGDSSYEQYFGPGTRLTVT.

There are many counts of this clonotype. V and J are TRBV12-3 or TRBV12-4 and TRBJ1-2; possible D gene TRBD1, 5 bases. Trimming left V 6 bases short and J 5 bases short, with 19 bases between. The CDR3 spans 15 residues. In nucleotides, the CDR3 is TGTGCCAGCAGCCCATACCGCTCAGGGTTGTATGGCTACACCTTC. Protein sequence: CASSPYRSGLYGYTF.

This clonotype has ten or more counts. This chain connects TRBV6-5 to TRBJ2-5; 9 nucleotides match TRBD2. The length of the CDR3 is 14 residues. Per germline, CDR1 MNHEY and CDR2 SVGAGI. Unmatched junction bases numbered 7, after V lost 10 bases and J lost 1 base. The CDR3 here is CAILAGSFQETQYF. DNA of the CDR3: TGTGCCATTCTAGCGGGGTCCTTCCAAGAGACCCAGTACTTC.

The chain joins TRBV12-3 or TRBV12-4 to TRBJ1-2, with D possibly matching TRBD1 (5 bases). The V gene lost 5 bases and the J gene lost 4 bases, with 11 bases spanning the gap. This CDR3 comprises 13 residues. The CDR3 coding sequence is TGTGCCAGCAGTCTCAGACAGACCTATGGCTACACCTTC. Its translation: CASSLRQTYGYTF.